Listed here is a single TCR beta chain. Its antigen is not known. At about 310,000 cells each, triplicate sorts were carried out for each CD8+ T cell subset. CD45RO-CCR7+CD27+CD95- expression identified naive CD8+ T cells. The sample comes from a study of CXCR3-negative and CXCR3-positive naive CD8 T cells. Preparation of TRB cDNA libraries relied on 5' RACE carrying UMI labels. No DNA is given; TCRdb re-called the 5' RACE reads and lists each CDR3 protein once. This sample's clone table lists tens of thousands of distinct CDR3 sequences. The germline CDR1 and CDR2 sequences are SGHRS and YFSETQ. The CDR3 extends over 12 amino acids. Points from the study as a whole: Naive cells, whether CXCR3-negative or CXCR3-positive, had similar TRBV-TRBJ usage, while memory cells differed. Compared with CXCR3-negative naive cells, CXCR3-positive naive cells showed more hydrophobic TRB CDR3s.

Sequencing input: naive CXCR3- CD8+ T cells from blood. Described subset: CD45RO-CCR7+CD27+CD95- naive CD8+ T cells lacking CXCR3 (TNR3-). The V call is TRBV5-1, the J call TRBJ2-7; TCRdb names TRBD2, which stays unverified in the absence of DNA. The origin of this receptor is a human donor in good health. Some clones in this sample may be carry-over from other donors' samples. CDR3: CASGSVGGEQYF.